This T cell receptor beta chain was observed in a study of regulatory T cells in long-lasting Graves disease. Background on the study: Graves' patients with a new diagnosis had received antithyroid drugs under 3 months.

Time point: newly diagnosed GD, antithyroid drugs for less than 3 months. Researchers made the TCR library from RNA that was extracted from PBMCs. The CDR3 extends over 14 amino acids. Trimming took 4 bases from V and 3 from J, leaving 12 bases between them. Per germline, CDR1 MRHNA and CDR2 SNTAGT. Combining iRepertoire HTBI primers with Arm-PCR of CDR3 regions, the authors built TCR beta libraries. TCRdb fed the multiplex PCR reads into MiXCR, producing one record per CDR3 protein. Of 350,000 to 400,000 distinct CDR3 sequences in the sample, 15% to 20% were seen once. The data also belong to a second study, concerning T cells in Graves' hyperthyroidism and ophthalmopathy. Turning to that study: Uncontrolled infection, other autoimmune disease, pregnancy or lactation led to exclusion. Most expanded thyroid clonotypes above 0.001 also appeared in blood. Model-based prediction identified ophthalmopathy a median about 7 months prior to its onset.

The TCR sequence derives from a woman between 18 and 29 years old with Graves disease. This chain uses TRBV6-4 with TRBJ1-1; D remains unclear. Sequences were derived from peripheral blood mononuclear cells (PBMCs), sampled at new diagnosis, from a patient treated with antithyroid drugs. CDR3 sequence reads: CASSATEVDTEAFF. In nucleotides, the CDR3 is TGTGCCAGCAGTGCCACCGAGGTCGACACTGAAGCTTTCTTT.